This T cell receptor beta chain was documented in a study of human T cells and chemical hapten exposure. The wider study: Diphenylcyclopropenone was applied weekly to patients' scalps across the approximately 24-week study. Minor volume differences among pooled libraries chiefly drove per-sample TCR yield variation. Patches that contained 0.01% DPC were applied to the upper back and read at 6 days.

As for time point: pre-sensitization, week 0. Treatment indicated: therapeutic diphenylcyclopropenone sensitization with weekly scalp DPC. Only after blood had been drawn was each patch test applied. TCRdb re-called the RACE reads through MiXCR, storing one row per CDR3 protein. The table has about 350,000 distinct CDR3 sequences, about 5% seen once. The germline CDR1 and CDR2 sequences are SGHAT and FQNNGV. This CDR3 spans 18 amino acids. Trimming took 4 bases from V and 1 from J, leaving 20 bases between them. The sequence derives from a woman aged 18-29 years with alopecia areata. Some clones in this sample may be carry-over from other donors' samples. This specimen was whole blood, taken in connection with sensitization to the hapten diphenylcyclopropenone (DPC). The chain has TRBV11-2 and TRBJ1-5; TRBD1 might be the D (5 bases). DNA for the CDR3: TGTGCCAGCAGCTCCCCCCCCGGTACGGGGCTGAGCAATCAGCCCCAGCATTTT. This sequence encodes CASSSPPGTGLSNQPQHF.